The 21 T cell receptor beta chains below were found in one sample sequenced in a study of T cells in Graves' hyperthyroidism and ophthalmopathy. RNA transcripts served as the template for amplifying TCR beta CDR3 regions. In the first-round RT-PCR of the TCR CDR3, the HTBI primer set was used. TCRdb analysed the multiplex PCR reads with MiXCR anew, one entry per CDR3 protein. The table shows over 400,000 distinct CDR3 sequences, with about 15% occurring only once. The sequenced sample consisted of blood. The receptor set was obtained from a man between 18 and 29 years old with Graves' ophthalmopathy.

This clonotype appeared many times. For the CDR3, the DNA is TGTGCCAGCAGTGTGACTAGCCGCACAGATACGCAGTATTTT. It yields the protein CASSVTSRTDTQYF. The chain joins TRBV2 to TRBJ2-3, with TRBD2 matching 7 bases. This CDR3 comprises 14 residues. CDR1 SNHLY and CDR2 FYNNEI come from the germline V gene. V lost 4 bases to trimming and J lost 1 base; unmatched junction nucleotides: 2. Based on the CDR3 plus reference TRBV2 and TRBJ2-3, the full variable domain is EPEVTQTPSHQVTQMGQEVILRCVPISNHLYFYWYRQILGQKVEFLVSFYNNEISEKSEIFDDQFSVERPDGSNFTLKIRSTKLEDSAMYFCASSVTSRTDTQYFGPGTRLTVL.

This clonotype showed up just a few times. This chain connects TRBV20-1 to TRBJ1-4; D ambiguous. The CDR3 spans 10 residues. Germline-derived CDR1 and CDR2 are DFQATT and SNEGSKA (reference sequence). Trimming pared 5 bases from V and 8 bases from J, leaving 6 bases between. The CDR3 region is CSAFREKLFF. Here the CDR3 DNA reads TGCAGTGCTTTCAGAGAAAAACTGTTTTTT.

This clonotype was counted at least ten times. In DNA form, the CDR3 reads TGTGCCAGCAGCATAAGCGGGAGGGAATACGAGCAGTACTTC. Encoded protein: CASSISGREYEQYF. V and J are TRBV5-8 and TRBJ2-7; TRBD2 agrees at 10 bases. The CDR3 length is 14 residues. Germline CDR1 is SGHTS and CDR2 is YDEGEE. V shed 4 bases, J shed 4 bases, and the junction held 5 bases outside the gene matches.

In this sample, this clonotype turned up many times. The CDR3 reads CATSRRPAPANYGYTF. CDR3 DNA: TGTGCCACCAGCAGAAGGCCTGCCCCCGCTAACTATGGCTACACCTTC. The genes are TRBV15 and TRBJ1-2; D ambiguous. In germline, CDR1 is LNHNV, CDR2 YYDKDF (reference sequence). Trimming pared 2 bases from V and 0 bases from J, leaving 13 bases between. This CDR3 contains 16 residues. The variable domain in full, completed from reference TRBV15 and TRBJ1-2, reads DAMVIQNPRYQVTQFGKPVTLSCSQTLNHNVMYWYQQKSSQAPKLLFHYYDKDFNNEADTPDNFQSRRPNTSFCFLDIRSPGLGDTAMYLCATSRRPAPANYGYTFGSGTRLTVV.

The chain recombines TRBV6-1 with TRBJ2-7, with 8 nucleotides matching TRBD1. CDR1 and CDR2 from the germline V gene are MNHNS and SASEGT. This CDR3 contains 14 residues. The V segment lost 9 bases and the J segment 6 bases; nucleotides outside the gene matches: 13. The CDR3 DNA reads TGTGCCAGTTGGAGGGGGCAGGGGGCGGTCGAGCAGTACTTC. This sequence encodes CASWRGQGAVEQYF.

This sequence joins TRBV27 and TRBJ1-6, with TRBD1 identical over 7 bases. CDR1 is MNHEY, CDR2 SMNVEV, per germline (reference sequence). With 6 bases clipped from V and 8 bases from J, the junction kept 13 bases outside the gene matches. There are 16 residues in the CDR3. CDR3 coding DNA: TGTGCCAGCAGGTCACTGGGGGACAGTTCACATTCACCCCTCCACTTT. Translated: CASRSLGDSSHSPLHF.

On this clonotype itself: This may be a read error: a much more frequent sequence differs by one nucleotide. The V and J genes are TRBV6-9 and TRBJ1-2; D is ambiguous. Germline V lookup: CDR1 MNHGY, CDR2 SVAAGI. This CDR3 spans 13 amino acids. The CDR3 here is CASSHSENYGYTF. The DNA for the CDR3 is TGTGCCAGCAGTCATTCGGAGAACTATGGCTACACCTTC.

The chain employs TRBV13 and TRBJ2-7, with D perhaps TRBD1 (7 bases). Germline V gene data show CDR1 as PRHDT and CDR2 as FYEKMQ (reference sequence). The germline V and J ends were trimmed by 8 bases and 1 base, with 12 bases remaining between them. The CDR3 runs 13 residues. DNA for the CDR3: TGTGCCAGCGGGGCGGGACAGTCCTACGAGCAGTACTTC. This sequence encodes CASGAGQSYEQYF.

This clonotype occurred many times. The rearrangement links TRBV5-6 to TRBJ1-1; D might be TRBD1 (6 bases). V shed 4 bases and J shed 7 bases, with 11 bases lying between them. CDR3 length equals 12 residues. Looked up from germline, CDR1 is SGHDT and CDR2 is YYEEEE. CDR3 in amino acids: CASSIGQYEAFF. CDR3 bases: TGTGCCAGCAGCATAGGACAGTATGAAGCTTTCTTT.

This clonotype was recorded many times. CDR3 DNA sequence: TGTGCCAGCAGTGACAGGGAGGCCACTGAAGCTTTCTTT. Translation gives CASSDREATEAFF. The chain carries TRBV6-1 and TRBJ1-1, with TRBD1 as a possible D gene (5 bases). Germline V CDR1 and CDR2: MNHNS, SASEGT. Trimming removed 3 bases from V and 4 bases from J, with 9 bases in between. The CDR3 is made up of 13 amino acids.

The table lists this clonotype with a few counts. Just one base apart from a much larger clone, this may be a read error. This sequence joins TRBV2 and TRBJ2-4; D unclear. The germline V gene has CDR1 SNHLY and CDR2 FYNNEI. This CDR3 spans 15 amino acids. V gave up 1 base and J gave up 0 bases, with 7 bases separating them. The CDR3 is CASSEDGLAKNIQYF. CDR3 bases: TGTGCCAGCAGTGAAGACGGCCTAGCCAAAAACATTCAGTACTTC.

This clonotype showed up many times. This sequence joins TRBV27 and TRBJ1-5; D unclear. CDR1 and CDR2 (germline): MNHEY, SMNVEV (reference sequence). This CDR3 region has 13 residues. V was clipped by 4 bases and J by 7 bases, with 11 bases between them. Here the CDR3 DNA reads TGTGCCAGCAGTTCGGACCGGGGACAGCCCCAGCATTTT. Protein product: CASSSDRGQPQHF.

Many counts were recorded for this clonotype. The CDR3 DNA reads TGTGCCAGCAACGGCGGGAGGGACAATGAGCAGTTCTTC. Translating gives CASNGGRDNEQFF. The chain combines TRBV3-1 with TRBJ2-1; 9 nucleotides align to TRBD2. Germline lookup yields CDR1 LGHDT and CDR2 YNNKEL (reference sequence). The CDR3 totals 13 residues. Unmatched junction bases numbered 3, after V lost 7 bases and J lost 5 bases.

In its sample, this clonotype was seen many times. V and J are TRBV7-2 and TRBJ2-3; 7 nucleotides align to TRBD2. Germline CDR1 is SGHTA and CDR2 is FQGNSA. The CDR3 consists of 14 residues. Unmatched junction bases numbered 7, after V lost 5 bases and J lost 5 bases. This chain's CDR3 is CASSRRLAGDTQYF. In DNA, the CDR3 is TGTGCCAGCAGCCGACGACTAGCTGGAGATACGCAGTATTTT.

This clonotype was seen ten or more times. J is TRBJ1-1 and V is TRBV6-2 or TRBV6-3; D is ambiguous. Trimming removed 4 bases from V and 1 base from J, with 13 bases in between. Germline-derived CDR1 and CDR2 are MNHEY and SVGEGT. This CDR3 is built from 15 residues. The chain's CDR3 is CASSSPDLRNTEAFF. In DNA, the CDR3 is TGTGCCAGCAGTTCTCCCGACCTGCGGAACACTGAAGCTTTCTTT.

Only a few counts were recorded for this clonotype. The chain couples TRBV5-1 to TRBJ2-2, with TRBD1 identical over 8 bases. The germline V gene has CDR1 SGHRS and CDR2 YFSETQ. V lost 4 bases to trimming and J lost 6 bases; unmatched junction nucleotides: 8. The CDR3 totals 15 residues. The CDR3: CASSADRARAGELFF. The CDR3 nucleotides read TGCGCCAGCAGCGCGGACAGGGCGAGGGCCGGGGAGCTGTTTTTT.

This clonotype was seen ten or more times. The chain employs TRBV6-1 and TRBJ2-3, with unresolved D. This CDR3 is built from 12 residues. The V gene lost 4 bases and the J gene lost 4 bases, with 6 bases spanning the gap. Germline lookup yields CDR1 MNHNS and CDR2 SASEGT. DNA of the CDR3: TGTGCCAGCAGTGCCATGGCAGATACGCAGTATTTT. Encoded protein: CASSAMADTQYF.

This clonotype was seen a handful of times. The rearrangement uses TRBV20-1 and TRBJ2-1; possibly TRBD2 for D (7 bases). Deletions cut 4 bases from V and 10 bases from J, with 14 bases between. CDR3 length: 12 amino acids. Germline V gives CDR1 DFQATT, CDR2 SNEGSKA (reference sequence). The chain's CDR3 is CSANRGRGEQFF. The CDR3 DNA reads as TGCAGTGCTAACCGGGGGCGGGGGGAGCAGTTCTTC.

In its sample, this clonotype was seen many times. The V call is TRBV20-1, the J call TRBJ2-2, with D possibly called TRBD1 or TRBD2 (6 bases each). Germline-derived CDR1 and CDR2 are DFQATT and SNEGSKA (reference sequence). The CDR3 length is 18 residues. Trimming pared 0 bases from V and 5 bases from J, leaving 22 bases between. CDR3 coding DNA: TGCAGTGCTAGAGATATAAGTATTGGAGGGGGTTATACCGGGGAGCTGTTTTTT. It yields the protein CSARDISIGGGYTGELFF.

The chain carries TRBV6-6 and TRBJ1-5, with a tentative D call TRBD1 (6 bases). This CDR3 has 14 residues. V was trimmed by 0 bases and J by 5 bases, leaving 8 bases between them. Germline CDR1 and CDR2: MNHNY and SVGAGI (reference sequence). The DNA for the CDR3 is TGTGCCAGCAGTTACTCGGACAGCGATCAGCCCCAGCATTTT. Its protein product is CASSYSDSDQPQHF.

Only a few counts were recorded for this clonotype. V and J are TRBV10-3 and TRBJ2-3, with a tentative D call TRBD1 (5 bases). The CDR3 contains 13 residues. CDR1 is ENHRY, CDR2 SYGVKD, per germline. V lost 2 bases and J 4 bases, leaving 7 bases between the germline ends. CDR3 residues: CAISEVGPDTQYF. CDR3 in DNA: TGTGCCATCAGTGAGGTGGGGCCAGATACGCAGTATTTT.